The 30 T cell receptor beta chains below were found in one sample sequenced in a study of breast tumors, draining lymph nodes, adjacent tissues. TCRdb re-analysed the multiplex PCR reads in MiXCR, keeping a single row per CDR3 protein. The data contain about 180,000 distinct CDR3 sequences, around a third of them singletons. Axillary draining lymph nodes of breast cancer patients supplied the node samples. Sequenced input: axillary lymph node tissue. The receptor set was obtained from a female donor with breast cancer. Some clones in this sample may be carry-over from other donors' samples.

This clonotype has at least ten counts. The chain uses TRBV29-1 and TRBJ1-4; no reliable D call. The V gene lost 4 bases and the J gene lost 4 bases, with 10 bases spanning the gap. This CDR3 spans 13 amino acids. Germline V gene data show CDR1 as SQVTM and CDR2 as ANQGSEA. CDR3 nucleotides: TGCAGCGTTGCAAGGGCTCATAATGAAAAACTGTTTTTT. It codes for CSVARAHNEKLFF.

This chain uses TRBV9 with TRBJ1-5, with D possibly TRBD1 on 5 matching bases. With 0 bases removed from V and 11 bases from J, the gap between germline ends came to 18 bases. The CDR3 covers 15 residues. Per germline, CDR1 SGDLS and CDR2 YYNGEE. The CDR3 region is CASSVDGYPRETQHF. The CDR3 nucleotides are TGTGCCAGCAGCGTAGACGGATACCCCAGGGAGACCCAGCATTTT.

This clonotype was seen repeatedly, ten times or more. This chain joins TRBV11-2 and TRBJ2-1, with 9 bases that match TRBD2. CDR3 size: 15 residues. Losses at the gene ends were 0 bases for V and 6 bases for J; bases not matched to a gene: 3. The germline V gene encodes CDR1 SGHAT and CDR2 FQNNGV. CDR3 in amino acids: CASSLDSGRTNEQFF. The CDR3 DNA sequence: TGTGCCAGCAGCTTAGATAGCGGGAGAACCAATGAGCAGTTCTTC.

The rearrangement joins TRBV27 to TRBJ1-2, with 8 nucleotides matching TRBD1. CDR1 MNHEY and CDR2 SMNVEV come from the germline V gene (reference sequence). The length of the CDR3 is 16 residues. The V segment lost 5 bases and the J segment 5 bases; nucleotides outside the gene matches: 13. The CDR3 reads CASSPETTGGDYGYTF. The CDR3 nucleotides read TGTGCCAGCAGTCCCGAAACTACAGGGGGTGATTATGGCTACACCTTC.

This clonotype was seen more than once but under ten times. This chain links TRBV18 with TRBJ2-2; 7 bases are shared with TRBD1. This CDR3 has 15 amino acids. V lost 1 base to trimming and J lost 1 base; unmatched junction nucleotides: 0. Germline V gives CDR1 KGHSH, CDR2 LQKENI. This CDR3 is CASSPRDRNTGELFF. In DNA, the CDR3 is TGTGCCAGCTCACCACGGGACAGGAACACCGGGGAGCTGTTTTTT.

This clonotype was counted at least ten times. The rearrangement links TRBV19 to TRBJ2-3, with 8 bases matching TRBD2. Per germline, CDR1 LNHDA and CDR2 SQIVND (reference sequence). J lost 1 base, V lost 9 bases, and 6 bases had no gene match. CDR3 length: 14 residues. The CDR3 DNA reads TGTGCCAGCAGCCGAGCGGGGGGCACAGATACGCAGTATTTT. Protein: CASSRAGGTDTQYF.

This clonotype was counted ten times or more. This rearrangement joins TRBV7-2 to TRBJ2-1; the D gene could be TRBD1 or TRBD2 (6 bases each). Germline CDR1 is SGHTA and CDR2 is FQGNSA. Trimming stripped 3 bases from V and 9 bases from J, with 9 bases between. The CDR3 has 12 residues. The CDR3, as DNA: TGTGCCAGCAGCTTCAGGGGAGGTGAGCAGTTCTTC. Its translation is CASSFRGGEQFF.

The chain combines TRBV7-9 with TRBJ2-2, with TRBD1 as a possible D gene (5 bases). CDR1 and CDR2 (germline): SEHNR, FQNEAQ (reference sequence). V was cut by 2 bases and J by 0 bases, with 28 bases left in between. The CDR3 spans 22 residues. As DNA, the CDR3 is TGTGCCAGCAGCTTACTTTTGCGCCAGGGTCCCCAGGGCTGTGCGAACACCGGGGAGCTGTTTTTT. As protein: CASSLLLRQGPQGCANTGELFF.

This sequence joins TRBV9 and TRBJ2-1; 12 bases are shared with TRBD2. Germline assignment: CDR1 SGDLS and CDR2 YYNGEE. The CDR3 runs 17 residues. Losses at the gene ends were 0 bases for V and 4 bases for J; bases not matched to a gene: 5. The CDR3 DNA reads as TGTGCCAGCAGCGTAGGTCTAGCGGGGGGGGCTTACAATGAGCAGTTCTTC. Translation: CASSVGLAGGAYNEQFF.

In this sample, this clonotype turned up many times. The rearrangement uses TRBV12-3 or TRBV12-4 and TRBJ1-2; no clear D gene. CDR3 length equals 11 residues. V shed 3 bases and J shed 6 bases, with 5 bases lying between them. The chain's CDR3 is CASSFPHGYTF. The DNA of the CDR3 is TGTGCCAGCAGTTTTCCCCATGGCTACACCTTC.

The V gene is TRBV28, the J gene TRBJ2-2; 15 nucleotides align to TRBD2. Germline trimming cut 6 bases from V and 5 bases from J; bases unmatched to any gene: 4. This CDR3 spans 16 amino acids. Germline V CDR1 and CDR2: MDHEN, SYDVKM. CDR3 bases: TGTGCCAGCAGCGGACTAGCGGGGGGGTTTACCGGGGAGCTGTTTTTT. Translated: CASSGLAGGFTGELFF.

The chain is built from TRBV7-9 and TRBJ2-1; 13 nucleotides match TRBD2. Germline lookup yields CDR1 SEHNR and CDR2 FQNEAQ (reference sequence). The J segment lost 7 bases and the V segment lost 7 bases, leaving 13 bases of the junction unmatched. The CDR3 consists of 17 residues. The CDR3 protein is CASKTPRTSGSLNEQFF. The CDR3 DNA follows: TGTGCCAGCAAAACCCCCCGGACTAGCGGGAGCCTAAATGAGCAGTTCTTC.

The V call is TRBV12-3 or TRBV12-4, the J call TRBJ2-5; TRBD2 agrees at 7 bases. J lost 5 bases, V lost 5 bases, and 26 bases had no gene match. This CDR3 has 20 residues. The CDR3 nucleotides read TGTGCCAGCAGTGCCGAAGGCCTATTCAGCGGGAACAGTCGGGGGGAGACCCAGTACTTC. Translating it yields CASSAEGLFSGNSRGETQYF.

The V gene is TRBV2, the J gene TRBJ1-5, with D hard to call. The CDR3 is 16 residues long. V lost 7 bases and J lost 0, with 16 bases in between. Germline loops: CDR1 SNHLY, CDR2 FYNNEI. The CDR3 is CASTSPPGDSNQPQHF. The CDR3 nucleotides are TGTGCCAGCACGTCCCCCCCTGGAGATAGCAATCAGCCCCAGCATTTT.

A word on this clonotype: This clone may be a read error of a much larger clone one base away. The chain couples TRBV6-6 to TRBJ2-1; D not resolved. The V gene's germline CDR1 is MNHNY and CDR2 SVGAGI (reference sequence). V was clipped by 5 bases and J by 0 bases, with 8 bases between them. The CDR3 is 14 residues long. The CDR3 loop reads CASSHLSSYNEQFF. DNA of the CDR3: TGTGCCAGCAGTCACCTGAGCTCCTACAATGAGCAGTTCTTC.

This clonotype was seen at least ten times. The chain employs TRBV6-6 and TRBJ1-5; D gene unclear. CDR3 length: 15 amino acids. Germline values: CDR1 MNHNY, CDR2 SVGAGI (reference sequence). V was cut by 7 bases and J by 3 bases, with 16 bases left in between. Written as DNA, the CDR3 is TGTGCCAGCAAGAATGGACGGCAGACCAATCAGCCCCAGCATTTT. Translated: CASKNGRQTNQPQHF.

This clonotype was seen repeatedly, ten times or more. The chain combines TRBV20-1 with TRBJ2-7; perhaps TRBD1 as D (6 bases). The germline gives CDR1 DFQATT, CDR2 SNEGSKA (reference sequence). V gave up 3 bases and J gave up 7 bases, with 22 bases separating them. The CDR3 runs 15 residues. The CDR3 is CSASPQGHPKREQYF. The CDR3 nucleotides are TGCAGTGCTAGTCCACAGGGACACCCAAAAAGGGAGCAGTACTTC.

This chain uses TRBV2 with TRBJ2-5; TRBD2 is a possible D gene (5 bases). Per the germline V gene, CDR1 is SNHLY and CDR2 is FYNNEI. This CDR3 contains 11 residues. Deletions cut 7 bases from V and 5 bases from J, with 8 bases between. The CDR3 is CASTRGETQYF. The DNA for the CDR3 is TGTGCCAGCACCCGGGGTGAGACCCAGTACTTC.

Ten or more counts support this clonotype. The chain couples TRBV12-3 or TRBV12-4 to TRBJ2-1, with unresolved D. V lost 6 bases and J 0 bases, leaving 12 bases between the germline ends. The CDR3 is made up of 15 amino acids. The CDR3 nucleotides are TGTGCCAGCAGATCTGGGCGGAGCTCCTACAATGAGCAGTTCTTC. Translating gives CASRSGRSSYNEQFF.

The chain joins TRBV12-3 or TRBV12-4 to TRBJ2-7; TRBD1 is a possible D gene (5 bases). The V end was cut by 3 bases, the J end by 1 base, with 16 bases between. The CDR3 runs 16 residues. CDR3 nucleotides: TGTGCCAGCAGTTTCTGGTGGGGCACCGAATCCTACGAGCAGTACTTC. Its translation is CASSFWWGTESYEQYF.

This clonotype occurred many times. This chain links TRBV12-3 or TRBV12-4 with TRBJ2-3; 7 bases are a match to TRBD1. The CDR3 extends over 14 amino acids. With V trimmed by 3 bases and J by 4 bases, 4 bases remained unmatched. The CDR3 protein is CASSFKGGADTQYF. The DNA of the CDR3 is TGTGCCAGCAGTTTTAAAGGGGGCGCAGATACGCAGTATTTT.

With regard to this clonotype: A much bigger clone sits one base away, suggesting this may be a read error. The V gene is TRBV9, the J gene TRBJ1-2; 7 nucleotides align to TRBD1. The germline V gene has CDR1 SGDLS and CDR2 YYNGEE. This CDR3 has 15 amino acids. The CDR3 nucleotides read TGTGTCAGCAGCGTAGACGGAGGGGGCTTCTATGGCTACACCTTC. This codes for CVSSVDGGGFYGYTF.

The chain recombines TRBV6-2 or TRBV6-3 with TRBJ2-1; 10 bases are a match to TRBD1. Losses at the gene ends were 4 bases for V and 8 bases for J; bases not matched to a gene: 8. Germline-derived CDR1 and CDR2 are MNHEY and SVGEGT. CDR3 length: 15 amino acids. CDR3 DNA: TGTGCCAGCAGTTCCTCCGGGACAGGGGCGCATGAGCAGTTCTTC. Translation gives CASSSSGTGAHEQFF.

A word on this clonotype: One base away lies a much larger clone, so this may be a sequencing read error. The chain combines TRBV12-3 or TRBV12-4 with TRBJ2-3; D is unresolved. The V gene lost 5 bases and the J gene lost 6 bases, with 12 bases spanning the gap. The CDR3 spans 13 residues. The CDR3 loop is CASSDGYSDTQYF. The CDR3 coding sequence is TGTGCCAGCAGTGACGGGTACTCCGATACGCAGTATTTT.

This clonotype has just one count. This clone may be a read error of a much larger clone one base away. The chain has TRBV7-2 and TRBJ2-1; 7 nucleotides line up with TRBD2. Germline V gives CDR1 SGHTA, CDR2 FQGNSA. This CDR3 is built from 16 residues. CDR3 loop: CASSPAGTNYYNGQFF. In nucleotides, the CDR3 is TGTGCCAGCAGCCCAGCCGGGACTAATTACTACAATGGGCAGTTCTTC.

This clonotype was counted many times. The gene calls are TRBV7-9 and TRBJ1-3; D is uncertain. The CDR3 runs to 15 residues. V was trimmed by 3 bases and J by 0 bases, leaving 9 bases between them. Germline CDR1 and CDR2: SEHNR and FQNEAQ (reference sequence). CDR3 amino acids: CASSFGGSSGNTIYF. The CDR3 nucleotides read TGTGCCAGCAGCTTTGGCGGGAGCTCTGGAAACACCATATATTTT. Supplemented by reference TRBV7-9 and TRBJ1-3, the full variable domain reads DTGVSQNPRHKITKRGQNVTFRCDPISEHNRLYWYRQTLGQGPEFLTYFQNEAQLEKSRLLSDRFSAERPKGSFSTLEIQRTEQGDSAMYLCASSFGGSSGNTIYFGEGSWLTVV.

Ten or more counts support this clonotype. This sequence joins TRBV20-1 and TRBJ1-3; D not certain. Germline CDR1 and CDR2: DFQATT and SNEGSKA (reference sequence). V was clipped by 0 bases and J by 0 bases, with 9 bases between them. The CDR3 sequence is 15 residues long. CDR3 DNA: TGCAGTGCTAGAGAAAATGAAATCTCTGGAAACACCATATATTTT. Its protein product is CSARENEISGNTIYF.

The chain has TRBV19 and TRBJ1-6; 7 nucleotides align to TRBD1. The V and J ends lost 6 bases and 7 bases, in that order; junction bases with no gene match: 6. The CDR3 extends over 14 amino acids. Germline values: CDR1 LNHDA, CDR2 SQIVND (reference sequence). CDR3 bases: TGTGCCAGTAGCATACAGGGGAGCAATTCACCCCTCCACTTT. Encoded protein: CASSIQGSNSPLHF.

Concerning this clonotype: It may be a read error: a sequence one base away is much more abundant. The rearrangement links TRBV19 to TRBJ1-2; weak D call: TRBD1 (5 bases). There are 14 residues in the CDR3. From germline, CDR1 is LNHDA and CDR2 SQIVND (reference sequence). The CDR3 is CASGIDQGHDGYTF. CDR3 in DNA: TGTGCCAGTGGTATAGACCAGGGCCACGATGGCTACACCTTC.

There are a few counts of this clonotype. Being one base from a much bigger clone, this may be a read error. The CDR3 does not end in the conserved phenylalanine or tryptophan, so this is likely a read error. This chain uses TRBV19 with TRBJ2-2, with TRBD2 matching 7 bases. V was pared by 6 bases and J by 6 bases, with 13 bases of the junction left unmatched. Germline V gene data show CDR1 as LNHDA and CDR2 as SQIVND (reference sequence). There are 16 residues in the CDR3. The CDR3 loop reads CASRPGLSSYPGELFS. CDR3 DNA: TGTGCCAGTAGGCCGGGACTAAGCTCCTATCCCGGGGAGCTGTTTTCT.